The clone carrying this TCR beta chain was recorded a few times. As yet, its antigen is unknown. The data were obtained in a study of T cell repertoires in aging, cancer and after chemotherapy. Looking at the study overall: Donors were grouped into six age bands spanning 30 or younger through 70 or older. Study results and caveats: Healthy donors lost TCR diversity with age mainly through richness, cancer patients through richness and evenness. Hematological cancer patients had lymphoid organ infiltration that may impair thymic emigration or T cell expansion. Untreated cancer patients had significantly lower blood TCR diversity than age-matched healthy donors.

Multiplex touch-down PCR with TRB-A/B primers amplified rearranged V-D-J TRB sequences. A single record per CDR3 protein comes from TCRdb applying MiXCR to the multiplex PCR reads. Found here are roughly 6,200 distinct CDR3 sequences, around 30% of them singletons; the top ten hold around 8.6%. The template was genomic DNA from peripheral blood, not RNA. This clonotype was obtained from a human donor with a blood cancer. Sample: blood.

In DNA, the CDR3 is TGTGCCAGCAGCTTAGGACTCGCAGGGGGCGCGAACATTCAGTACTTC. As protein: CASSLGLAGGANIQYF. J is TRBJ2-4 and V is TRBV11-1; 8 nucleotides match TRBD1. CDR1 is SGHAT, CDR2 FQDESV, per germline (reference sequence). This CDR3 comprises 16 residues. V was clipped by 1 base and J by 7 bases; unmatched bases: 9. Complete variable domain (other parts from reference TRBV11-1 and TRBJ2-4): EAEVAQSPRYKITEKSQAVAFWCDPISGHATLYWYRQILGQGPELLVQFQDESVVDDSQLPKDRFSAERLKGVDSTLKIQPAELGDSAMYLCASSLGLAGGANIQYFGAGTRLSVL.